This T cell receptor (beta chain) originates from a study of shared clonotypes between healthy human individuals. Notes on this clone: Its antigen is unidentified.

Trimming took 4 bases from V and 4 from J, leaving 5 bases between them. Germline V gene data show CDR1 as LGHNA and CDR2 as YNFKEQ. The CDR3 length is 11 residues. Study observations and caveats: A reduction in generation probabilities was seen for non-shared clonotypes relative to those shared by all four donors. Generally, estimated richness proved larger in naive subsets than it did in memory subsets.

Researchers ran the assay at a deep level. Data came from immunoSEQ multiplex PCR; TCRdb stores just in-frame clones and leaves some out. The sample lists 2 million to 2.5 million clones, more than 85% occurring once. The sequence came from a man between 18 and 29 years old in good health. Some clones in this sample may be carry-over from other donors' samples. V is TRBV4-2 and J is TRBJ2-7; the D is unclear. Sequencing used naive CD4+ T cells from PBMCs. This sample's subset: CD45RA+ positively selected. The CDR3 coding sequence is TGTGCCAGCAGCCGGGGATACGAGCAGTACTTC. Translating gives CASSRGYEQYF.